This T cell receptor (beta chain) was retrieved from a study of tumor and adjacent non-tumor tissue in lung cancer. On the study more broadly: Stage I to III disease affected over nine men and roughly 5 women aged about 31 to 80. Some 4.2 million productive TCRbeta reads were obtained per sample on average.

Three rounds of nested PCR, following a modified ARM-PCR protocol, produced the TCRbeta library. One entry per CDR3 protein, called by TCRdb with MiXCR from the multiplex PCR reads. Of over 130,000 distinct CDR3 sequences in the sample, approximately 66% were seen once. General observations from the study: Higher tumor TCR diversity was associated with shorter survival.

Comments on this clonotype: Its specificity is not known.

V lost 0 bases and J lost 11, with 19 bases in between. CDR3 length: 15 amino acids. Germline lookup yields CDR1 SGHRS and CDR2 YFSETQ. RNA was extracted from bulk tissue without any cell sorting. Sequenced material: lung tumor tissue. The V and J genes are TRBV5-1 and TRBJ2-3; weak D call: TRBD1 (5 bases). The receptor's source is a man aged 60-69 years with small cell lung cancer. CDR3: CASSLGSRPTGMQYF. The CDR3 bases are TGCGCCAGCAGCTTGGGTTCGCGGCCAACAGGTATGCAGTATTTT.